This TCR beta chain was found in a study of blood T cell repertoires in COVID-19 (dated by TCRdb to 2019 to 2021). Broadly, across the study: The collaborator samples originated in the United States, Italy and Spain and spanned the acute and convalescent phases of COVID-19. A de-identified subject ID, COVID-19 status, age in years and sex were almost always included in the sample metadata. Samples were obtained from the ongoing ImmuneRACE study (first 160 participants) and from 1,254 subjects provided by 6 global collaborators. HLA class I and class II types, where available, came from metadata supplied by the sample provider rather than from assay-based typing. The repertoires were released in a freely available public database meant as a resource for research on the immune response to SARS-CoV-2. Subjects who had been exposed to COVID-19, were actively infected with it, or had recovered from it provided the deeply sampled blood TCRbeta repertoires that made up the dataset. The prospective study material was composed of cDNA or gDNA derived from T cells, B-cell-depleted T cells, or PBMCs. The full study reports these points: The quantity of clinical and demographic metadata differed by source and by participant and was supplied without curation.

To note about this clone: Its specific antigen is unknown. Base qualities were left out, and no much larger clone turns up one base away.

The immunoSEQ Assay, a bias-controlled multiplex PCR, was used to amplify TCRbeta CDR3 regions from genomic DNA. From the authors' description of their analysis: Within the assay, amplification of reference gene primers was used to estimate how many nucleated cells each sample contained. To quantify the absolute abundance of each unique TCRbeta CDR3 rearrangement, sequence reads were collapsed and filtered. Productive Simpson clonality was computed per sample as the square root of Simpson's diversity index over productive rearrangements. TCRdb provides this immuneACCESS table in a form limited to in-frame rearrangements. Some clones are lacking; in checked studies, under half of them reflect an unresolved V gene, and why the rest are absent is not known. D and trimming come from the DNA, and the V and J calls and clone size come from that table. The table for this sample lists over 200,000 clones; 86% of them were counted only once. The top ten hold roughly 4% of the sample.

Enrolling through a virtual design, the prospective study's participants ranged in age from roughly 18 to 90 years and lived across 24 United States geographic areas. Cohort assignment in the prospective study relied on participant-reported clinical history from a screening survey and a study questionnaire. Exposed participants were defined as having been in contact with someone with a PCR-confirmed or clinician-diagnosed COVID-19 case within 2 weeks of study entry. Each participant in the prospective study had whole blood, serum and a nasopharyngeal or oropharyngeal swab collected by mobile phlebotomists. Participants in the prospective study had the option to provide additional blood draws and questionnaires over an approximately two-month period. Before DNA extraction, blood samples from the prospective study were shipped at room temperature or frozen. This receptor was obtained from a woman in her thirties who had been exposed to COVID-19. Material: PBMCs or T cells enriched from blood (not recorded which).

The nucleotide sequence reads TGTGCCACCAGAATCGGACAGGGTAATGAAAAACTGTTTTTT. This codes for CATRIGQGNEKLFF. The rearranged chain carries TRBV15 and TRBJ1-4, with TRBD1 matching 8 junction bases. V and J are trimmed by 6 bases and 4 bases, and the gene matches miss 4 bases of the junction. The germline V gene (reference sequence) sets CDR1 to LNHNV and CDR2 to YYDKDF. The CDR3 covers 14 residues, taking in both the cysteine and the phenylalanine. Only the CDR3 part of the read is kept: 42 bases, read in frame from the first base.